A selection of T cell receptor beta chains follows, all from one sample in a study of spatial heterogeneity in lung cancer. TCRdb redid the calling of the 5' RACE reads with MiXCR, one entry per CDR3 protein. The sample consists of tens of thousands of distinct CDR3 sequences, 7.5% to 10% of them appearing once. The sample was PBMCs, taken at surgery. The source is a male donor with early-stage non-small cell lung cancer. CDR3s include the opening cysteine and the closing phenylalanine or tryptophan. D genes are given only for firm matches. Size is stated for part of the rows, as once, few or many counts, or as a class when the clone is expanded.

d_gene | j_gene | v_gene | abundance | CDR3aa | CDR3nt
TRBD1 | TRBJ2-4 | TRBV3-1 | - | CASSRQGSGTKNIQYF | TGTGCCAGCAGCCGACAGGGTTCGGGGACCAAAAACATTCAGTACTTC
- | TRBJ1-2 | TRBV20-1 | few | CSVPDDYGYTF | TGCAGTGTCCCGGACGACTATGGCTACACCTTC
TRBD1 | TRBJ2-3 | TRBV14 | many | CASSQDPLYTGVTDTQYF | TGTGCCAGCAGCCAAGACCCCCTCTACACAGGGGTCACAGATACGCAGTATTTT
TRBD1 | TRBJ1-5 | TRBV28 | - | CASSPDLVGGSQPQHF | TGTGCCAGCAGTCCAGACCTGGTAGGGGGCAGTCAGCCCCAGCATTTT
TRBD2 | TRBJ2-1 | TRBV9 | - | CASSVYAGRADEQFF | TGTGCCAGCAGCGTATACGCCGGGAGGGCCGATGAGCAGTTCTTC
- | TRBJ2-5 | TRBV29-1 | - | CSVTTGSTETQYF | TGCAGCGTGACAACAGGCAGTACGGAGACCCAGTACTTC
TRBD2 | TRBJ2-2 | TRBV6-6 | many | CASSPIPGLAGGFGGELFF | TGTGCCAGCAGCCCAATACCGGGACTAGCGGGAGGGTTTGGCGGGGAGCTGTTTTTT
TRBD1 | TRBJ1-2 | TRBV6-1 | - | CASSAGQGPNYGYTF | TGTGCCAGCAGTGCGGGACAGGGACCAAACTATGGCTACACCTTC
TRBD1 | TRBJ2-5 | TRBV4-1 | few | CASSQVEGAETQYF | TGCGCCAGCAGCCAAGTTGAGGGGGCAGAGACCCAGTACTTC
TRBD2 | TRBJ2-5 | TRBV5-1 | many | CASSSLAGDGTQYF | TGCGCCAGCAGTTCACTAGCGGGGGACGGGACCCAGTACTTC
TRBD1 | TRBJ2-7 | TRBV4-3 | - | CASSQDRGSYEQYF | TGCGCCAGCAGCCAAGACAGGGGGTCCTACGAGCAGTACTTC
TRBD1 | TRBJ2-3 | TRBV6-7 | - | CASSYEGSDRDTDTQYF | TGTGCCAGCAGTTACGAGGGCTCTGACAGGGACACAGATACGCAGTATTTT
- | TRBJ2-4 | TRBV6-2/TRBV6-3 | few | CAKGALGDPNIQYF | TGTGCCAAAGGGGCCCTGGGGGACCCAAACATTCAGTACTTC
TRBD1 | TRBJ2-3 | TRBV11-2 | many | CATRRGLSTDTQYF | TGTGCCACCCGCAGGGGGCTCAGCACAGATACGCAGTATTTT
TRBD1 | TRBJ2-7 | TRBV4-3 | - | CASSQTGTGAYEQYF | TGCGCCAGCAGCCAAACCGGGACAGGGGCCTACGAGCAGTACTTC
- | TRBJ2-5 | TRBV6-5 | - | CASSPSRETQYF | TGTGCCAGCAGCCCATCAAGAGAGACCCAGTACTTC
- | TRBJ2-5 | TRBV28 | many | CASSSPYESGSETQYF | TGTGCCAGCAGTTCCCCCTACGAGTCGGGGTCAGAGACCCAGTACTTC
TRBD1 | TRBJ1-1 | TRBV4-2 | - | CASSRGTGRLNTEAFF | TGTGCCAGCAGCCGCGGGACAGGGCGATTGAACACTGAAGCTTTCTTT
- | TRBJ2-3 | TRBV12-3/TRBV12-4 | many | CASSPDLRGHTDTQYF | TGTGCCAGCAGTCCGGACTTGCGGGGCCACACAGATACGCAGTATTTT
- | TRBJ2-2 | TRBV20-1 | - | CSARGGLDPATGELFF | TGCAGTGCTAGAGGGGGGCTAGACCCCGCCACCGGGGAGCTGTTTTTT
- | TRBJ2-3 | TRBV5-4 | few | CASSLMDTQYF | TGTGCCAGCAGCTTGATGGATACGCAGTATTTT
- | TRBJ2-3 | TRBV29-1 | - | CSVGRGGDTQYF | TGCAGCGTAGGAAGGGGGGGAGATACGCAGTATTTT
- | TRBJ2-2 | TRBV7-9 | many | CASSLGYTGELFF | TGTGCCAGCAGCCTAGGTTACACCGGGGAGCTGTTTTTT
- | TRBJ1-2 | TRBV4-3 | many | CASSQAQTGPGGYGYTF | TGCGCCAGCAGCCAAGCGCAGACGGGCCCCGGAGGCTATGGCTACACCTTC
TRBD1 | TRBJ1-1 | TRBV7-8 | - | CASSLAVTAGGARTEAFF | TGTGCCAGCAGCTTAGCCGTCACGGCAGGGGGCGCGAGGACTGAAGCTTTCTTT
- | TRBJ1-1 | TRBV6-1 | many | CASSELAGPTEAFF | TGTGCCAGCAGTGAATTGGCAGGGCCCACTGAAGCTTTCTTT
TRBD1 | TRBJ2-2 | TRBV29-1 | few | CSVVGTGKLNTGELFF | TGCAGCGTCGTTGGGACAGGGAAGTTAAACACCGGGGAGCTGTTTTTT
- | TRBJ2-2 | TRBV27 | many | CASSLYGERANTGELFF | TGTGCCAGCAGTTTATATGGGGAGCGGGCGAACACCGGGGAGCTGTTTTTT
TRBD1 | TRBJ2-7 | TRBV20-1 | many | CSAPGQADEQYF | TGCAGTGCTCCAGGACAGGCGGACGAGCAGTACTTC
TRBD2 | TRBJ2-3 | TRBV7-3 | - | CASSRLAGSTDTQYF | TGTGCCAGCAGCCGCTTAGCGGGAAGCACAGATACGCAGTATTTT
- | TRBJ1-5 | TRBV27 | many | CASSSGTISNQPQHF | TGTGCCAGCAGCTCTGGGACAATTAGCAATCAGCCCCAGCATTTT
- | TRBJ2-7 | TRBV4-1 | few | CASSQEYGAYSYEQYF | TGCGCCAGCAGCCAAGAATACGGGGCCTACTCCTACGAGCAGTACTTC
- | TRBJ2-6 | TRBV4-2 | - | CASSQVGQPGSGANVLTF | TGTGCCAGCAGCCAAGTTGGGCAGCCTGGCTCTGGGGCCAACGTCCTGACTTTC
- | TRBJ2-3 | TRBV10-3 | many | CAIQRTGGPDTQYF | TGTGCCATCCAGAGGACAGGAGGGCCAGATACGCAGTATTTT
TRBD2 | TRBJ2-7 | TRBV7-2 | many | CASSPRQRGGYEQYF | TGTGCCAGCAGCCCCCGTCAGCGGGGGGGCTACGAGCAGTACTTC
- | TRBJ2-4 | TRBV2 | - | CASSTEGDIQYF | TGTGCCAGCAGTACGGAAGGCGACATTCAGTACTTC
- | TRBJ2-1 | TRBV6-1 | many | CASSGGGSYNEQFF | TGTGCCAGCAGTGGAGGGGGGTCCTACAATGAGCAGTTCTTC
- | TRBJ1-5 | TRBV5-1 | - | CASSLMGEQPQHF | TGCGCCAGCAGCTTGATGGGGGAACAGCCCCAGCATTTT
- | TRBJ1-1 | TRBV7-9 | many | CASSLRGPVNTEAFF | TGTGCCAGCAGCCTCCGGGGCCCAGTGAACACTGAAGCTTTCTTT
- | TRBJ2-6 | TRBV10-3 | many | CAISESGRPGANVLTF | TGTGCCATCAGTGAGTCGGGGCGTCCTGGGGCCAACGTCCTGACTTTC
- | TRBJ2-5 | TRBV5-1 | few | CASSTDGVRETQYF | TGCGCCAGCAGCACTGATGGTGTAAGAGAGACCCAGTACTTC
- | TRBJ1-2 | TRBV9 | many | CASSSGGFEGYTF | TGTGCCAGCAGCTCGGGGGGCTTTGAAGGCTACACCTTC
- | TRBJ2-7 | TRBV15 | many | CATSRDMAYEQYF | TGTGCCACCAGCAGAGATATGGCCTACGAGCAGTACTTC
- | TRBJ2-7 | TRBV6-5 | many | CASSYGQHYEQYF | TGTGCCAGCAGTTACGGGCAGCACTACGAGCAGTACTTC
TRBD2 | TRBJ2-4 | TRBV11-2 | few | CASSLVRGENIQYF | TGTGCCAGCAGCTTAGTTCGGGGGGAAAACATTCAGTACTTC
- | TRBJ1-2 | TRBV20-1 | many | CSALTGKDYGYTF | TGCAGTGCTTTGACCGGGAAGGACTATGGCTACACCTTC